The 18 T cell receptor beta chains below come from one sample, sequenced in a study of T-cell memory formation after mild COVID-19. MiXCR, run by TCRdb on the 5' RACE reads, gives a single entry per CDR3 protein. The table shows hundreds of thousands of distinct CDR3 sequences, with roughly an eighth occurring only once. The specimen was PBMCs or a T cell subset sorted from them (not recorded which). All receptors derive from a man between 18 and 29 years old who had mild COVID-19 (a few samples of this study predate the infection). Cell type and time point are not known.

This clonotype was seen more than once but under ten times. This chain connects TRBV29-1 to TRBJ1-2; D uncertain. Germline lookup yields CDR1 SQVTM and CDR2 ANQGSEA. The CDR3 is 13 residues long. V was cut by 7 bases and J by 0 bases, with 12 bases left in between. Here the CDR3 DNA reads TGCAGCGCTCGGGTCTTAGCTAACTATGGCTACACCTTC. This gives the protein CSARVLANYGYTF.

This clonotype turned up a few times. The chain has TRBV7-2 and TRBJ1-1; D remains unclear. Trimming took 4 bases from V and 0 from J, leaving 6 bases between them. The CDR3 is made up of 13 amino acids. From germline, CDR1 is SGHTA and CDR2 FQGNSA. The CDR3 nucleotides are TGTGCCAGCAGCTACACATTGAACACTGAAGCTTTCTTT. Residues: CASSYTLNTEAFF.

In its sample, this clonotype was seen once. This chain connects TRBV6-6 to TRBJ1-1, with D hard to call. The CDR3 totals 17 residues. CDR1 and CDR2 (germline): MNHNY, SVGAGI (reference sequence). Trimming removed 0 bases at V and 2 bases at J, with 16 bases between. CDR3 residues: CASSYSVGRDSNTEAFF. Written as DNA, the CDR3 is TGTGCCAGCAGTTACTCTGTAGGGAGGGATTCCAACACTGAAGCTTTCTTT.

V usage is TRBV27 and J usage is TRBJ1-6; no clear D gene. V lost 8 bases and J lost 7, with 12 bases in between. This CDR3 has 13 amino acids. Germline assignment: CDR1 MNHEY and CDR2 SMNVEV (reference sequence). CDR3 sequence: CASHGESNSPLHF. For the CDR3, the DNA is TGTGCCAGCCACGGCGAGAGCAATTCACCCCTCCACTTT.

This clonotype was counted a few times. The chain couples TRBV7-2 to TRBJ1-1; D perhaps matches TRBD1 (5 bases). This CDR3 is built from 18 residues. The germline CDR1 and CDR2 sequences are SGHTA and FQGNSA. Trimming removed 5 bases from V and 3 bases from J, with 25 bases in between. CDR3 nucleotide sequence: TGTGCCAGCAGCCCTACCGCGTCCACAGGCCTGTGGGACACTGAAGCTTTCTTT. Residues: CASSPTASTGLWDTEAFF.

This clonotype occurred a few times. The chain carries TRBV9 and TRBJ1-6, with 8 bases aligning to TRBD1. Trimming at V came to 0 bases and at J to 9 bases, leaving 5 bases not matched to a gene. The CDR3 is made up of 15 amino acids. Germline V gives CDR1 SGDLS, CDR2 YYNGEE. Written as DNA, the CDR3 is TGTGCCAGCAGCGTAGCAGGACAGGGTAGTTCACCCCTCCACTTT. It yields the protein CASSVAGQGSSPLHF. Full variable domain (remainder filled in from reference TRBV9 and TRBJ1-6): DSGVTQTPKHLITATGQRVTLRCSPRSGDLSVYWYQQSLDQGLQFLIQYYNGEERAKGNILERFSAQQFPDLHSELNLSSLELGDSALYFCASSVAGQGSSPLHFGNGTRLTVT.

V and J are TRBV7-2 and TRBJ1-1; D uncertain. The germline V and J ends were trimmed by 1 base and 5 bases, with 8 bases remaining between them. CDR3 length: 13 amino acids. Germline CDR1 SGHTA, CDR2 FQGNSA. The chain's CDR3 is CASSLVVETEAFF. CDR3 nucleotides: TGTGCCAGCAGCTTAGTCGTGGAGACTGAAGCTTTCTTT.

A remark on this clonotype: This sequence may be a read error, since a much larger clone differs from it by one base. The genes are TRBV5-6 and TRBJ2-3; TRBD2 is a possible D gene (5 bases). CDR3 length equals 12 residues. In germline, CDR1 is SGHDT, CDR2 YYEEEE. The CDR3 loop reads CASSDRRYTRYF. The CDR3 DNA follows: TGTGCCAGCAGCGATCGGAGGTATACGCGGTATTTT.

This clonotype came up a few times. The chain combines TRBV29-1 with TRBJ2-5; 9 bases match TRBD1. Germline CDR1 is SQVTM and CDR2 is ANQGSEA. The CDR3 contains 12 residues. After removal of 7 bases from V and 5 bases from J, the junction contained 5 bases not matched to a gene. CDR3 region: CSAGTGIETQYF. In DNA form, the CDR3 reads TGCAGCGCAGGGACAGGGATCGAGACCCAGTACTTC. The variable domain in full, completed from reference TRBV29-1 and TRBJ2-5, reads SAVISQKPSRDICQRGTSLTIQCQVDSQVTMMFWYRQQPGQSLTLIATANQGSEATYESGFVIDKFPISRPNLTFSTLTVSNMSPEDSSIYLCSAGTGIETQYFGPGTRLLVL.

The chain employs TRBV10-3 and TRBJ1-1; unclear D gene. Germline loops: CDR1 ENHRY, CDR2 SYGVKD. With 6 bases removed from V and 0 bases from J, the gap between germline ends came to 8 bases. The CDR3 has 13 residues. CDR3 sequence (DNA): TGTGCCATCAGGGCTTCCGTGAACACTGAAGCTTTCTTT. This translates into CAIRASVNTEAFF.

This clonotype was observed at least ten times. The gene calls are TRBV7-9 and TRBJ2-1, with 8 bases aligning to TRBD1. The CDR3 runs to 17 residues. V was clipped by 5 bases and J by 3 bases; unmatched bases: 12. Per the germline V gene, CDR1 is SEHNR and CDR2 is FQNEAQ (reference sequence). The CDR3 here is CASSTTKTGDLYNEQFF. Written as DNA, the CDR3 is TGTGCCAGCAGCACAACTAAGACAGGGGATCTCTACAATGAGCAGTTCTTC.

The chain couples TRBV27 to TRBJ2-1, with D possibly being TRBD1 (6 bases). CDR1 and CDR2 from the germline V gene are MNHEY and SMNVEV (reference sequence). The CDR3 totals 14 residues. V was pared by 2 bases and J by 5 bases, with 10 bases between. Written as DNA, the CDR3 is TGTGCCAGCAGTTTAATGACAGGCGACAATGAGCAGTTCTTC. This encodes CASSLMTGDNEQFF.

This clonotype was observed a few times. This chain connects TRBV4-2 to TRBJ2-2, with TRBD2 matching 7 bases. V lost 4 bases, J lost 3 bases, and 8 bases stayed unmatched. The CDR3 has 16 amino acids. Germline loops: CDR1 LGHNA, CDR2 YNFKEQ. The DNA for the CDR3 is TGTGCCAGCAGCCCCCAGGGCGGGGGAGACACCGGGGAGCTGTTTTTT. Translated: CASSPQGGGDTGELFF.

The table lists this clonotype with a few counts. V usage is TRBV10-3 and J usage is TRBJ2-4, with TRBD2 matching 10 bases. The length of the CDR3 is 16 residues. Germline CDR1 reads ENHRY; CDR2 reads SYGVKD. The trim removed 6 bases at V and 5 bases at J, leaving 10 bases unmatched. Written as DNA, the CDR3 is TGTGCCATCAGCCCGGTAGCGGGGGGCCGAGAAAACATTCAGTACTTC. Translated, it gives CAISPVAGGRENIQYF.

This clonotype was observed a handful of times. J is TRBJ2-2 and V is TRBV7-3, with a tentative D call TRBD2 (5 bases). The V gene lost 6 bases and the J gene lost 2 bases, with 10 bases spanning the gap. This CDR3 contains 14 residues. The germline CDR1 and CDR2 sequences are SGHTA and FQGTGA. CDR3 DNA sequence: TGTGCCAGCAGATACGGGGTAAACACCGGGGAGCTGTTTTTT. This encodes CASRYGVNTGELFF.

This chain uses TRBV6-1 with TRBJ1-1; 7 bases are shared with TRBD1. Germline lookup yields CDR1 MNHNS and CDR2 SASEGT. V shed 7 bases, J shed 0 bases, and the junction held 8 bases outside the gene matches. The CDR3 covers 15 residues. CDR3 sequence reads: CASNPGGGMNTEAFF. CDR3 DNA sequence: TGTGCCAGCAACCCAGGGGGGGGCATGAACACTGAAGCTTTCTTT.

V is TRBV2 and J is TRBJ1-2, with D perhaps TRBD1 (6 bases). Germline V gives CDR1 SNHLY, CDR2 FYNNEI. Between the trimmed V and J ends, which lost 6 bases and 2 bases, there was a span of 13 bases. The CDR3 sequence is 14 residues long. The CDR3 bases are TGTGCCAGCAGGGAAAAGGACAGAAACTATGGCTACACCTTC. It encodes CASREKDRNYGYTF.

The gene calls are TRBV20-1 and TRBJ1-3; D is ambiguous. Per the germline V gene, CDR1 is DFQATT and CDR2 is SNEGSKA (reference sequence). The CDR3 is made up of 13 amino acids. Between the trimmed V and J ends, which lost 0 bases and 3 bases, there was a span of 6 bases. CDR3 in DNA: TGCAGTGCTAGAGATTCCCGTGGAAACACCATATATTTT. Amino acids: CSARDSRGNTIYF.